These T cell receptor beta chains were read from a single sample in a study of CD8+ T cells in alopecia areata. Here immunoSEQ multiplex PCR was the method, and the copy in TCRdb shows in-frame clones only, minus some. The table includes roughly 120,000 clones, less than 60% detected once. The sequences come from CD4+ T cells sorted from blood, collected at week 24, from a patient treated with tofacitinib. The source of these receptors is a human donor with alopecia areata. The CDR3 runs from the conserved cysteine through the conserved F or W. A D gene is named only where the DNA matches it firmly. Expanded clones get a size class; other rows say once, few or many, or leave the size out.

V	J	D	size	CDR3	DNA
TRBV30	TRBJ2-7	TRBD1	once	CAWSGQGPYEQYF	TGTGCCTGGAGTGGACAGGGGCCCTACGAGCAGTACTTC
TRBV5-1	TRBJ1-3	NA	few	CASSLEGRSSGNTIYF	TGCGCCAGCAGCTTGGAGGGCCGTAGCTCTGGAAACACCATATATTTT
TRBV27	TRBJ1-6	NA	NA	CASSLSSGVNSPLHF	TGTGCCAGCAGTTTATCGTCAGGGGTTAATTCACCCCTCCACTTT
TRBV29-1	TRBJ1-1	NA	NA	CSVEAQANTEAFF	TGCAGCGTTGAAGCACAGGCGAACACTGAAGCTTTCTTT
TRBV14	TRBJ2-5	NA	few	CASSQKEWYQETQYF	TGTGCCAGCAGCCAGAAGGAATGGTACCAAGAGACCCAGTACTTC
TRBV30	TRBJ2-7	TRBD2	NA	CAWSPLAGAHYEQYF	TGTGCCTGGAGTCCCCTAGCGGGGGCCCACTACGAGCAGTACTTC
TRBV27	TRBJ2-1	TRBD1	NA	CASSLAGGPRAEQFF	TGTGCCAGCAGTTTGGCAGGGGGCCCTAGGGCTGAGCAGTTCTTC
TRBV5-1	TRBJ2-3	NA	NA	CASSFEGSDTQYF	TGCGCCAGCAGCTTTGAGGGCTCAGATACGCAGTATTTT
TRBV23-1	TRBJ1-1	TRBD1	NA	CASSRPLDRAEENTEAFF	TGCGCCAGCAGTCGACCGCTCGACAGGGCGGAGGAGAACACTGAAGCTTTCTTT
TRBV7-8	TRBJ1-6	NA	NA	CASSLVGASYNSPLHF	TGTGCCAGCAGCTTAGTGGGGGCTTCCTATAATTCACCCCTCCACTTT
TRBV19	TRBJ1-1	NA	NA	CASSGTPGTEAFF	TGTGCCAGTAGTGGGACCCCTGGCACTGAAGCTTTCTTT
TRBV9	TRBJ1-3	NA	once	CASSDKFSGNTIYF	TGTGCCAGCAGCGACAAGTTCTCTGGAAACACCATATATTTT
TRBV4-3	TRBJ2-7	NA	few	CASSQLVRYEQYF	TGCGCCAGCAGCCAACTGGTGAGGTACGAGCAGTACTTC
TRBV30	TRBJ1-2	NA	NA	CAWNDYYGYTF	TGTGCCTGGAACGATTACTATGGCTACACCTTC
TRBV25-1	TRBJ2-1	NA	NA	CASRMGNEQFF	TGTGCCAGCCGCATGGGCAATGAGCAGTTCTTC
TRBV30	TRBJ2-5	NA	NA	CAWKEFFRETQYF	TGTGCCTGGAAGGAGTTTTTCAGGGAGACCCAGTACTTC
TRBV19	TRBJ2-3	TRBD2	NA	CASSPGVAGVNTQYF	TGTGCCAGTAGTCCCGGGGTAGCGGGGGTGAATACGCAGTATTTT
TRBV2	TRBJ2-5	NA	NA	CASNGVFKETQYF	TGTGCCAGCAATGGGGTCTTCAAAGAGACCCAGTACTTC
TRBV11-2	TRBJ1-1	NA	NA	CASSPERAGGAFF	TGTGCCAGCAGCCCAGAGAGGGCGGGGGGAGCTTTCTTT
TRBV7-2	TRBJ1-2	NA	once	CASSLGGLNYGYTF	TGTGCCAGCAGCTTGGGCGGACTTAACTATGGCTACACCTTC
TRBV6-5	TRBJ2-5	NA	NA	CASSPGQPETQYF	TGTGCCAGCAGCCCCGGGCAACCAGAGACCCAGTACTTC
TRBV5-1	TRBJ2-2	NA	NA	CASSLAGSGANTGELFF	TGCGCCAGCAGCTTGGCCGGTAGCGGTGCGAACACCGGGGAGCTGTTTTTT
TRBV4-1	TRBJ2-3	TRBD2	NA	CASSRTPVLAGVTDTQYF	TGCGCCAGCAGCCGGACCCCCGTACTAGCGGGGGTCACAGATACGCAGTATTTT
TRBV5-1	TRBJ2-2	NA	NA	CASSSTTTTGELFF	TGCGCCAGCAGCTCTACAACCACCACCGGGGAGCTGTTTTTT
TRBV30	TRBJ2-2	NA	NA	CAWPGPGELFF	TGTGCCTGGCCCGGTCCCGGGGAGCTGTTTTTT
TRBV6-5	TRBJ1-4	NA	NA	CASSYQGQARRELFF	TGTGCCAGCAGCTACCAAGGACAAGCCCGAAGGGAACTGTTTTTT